The 31 T cell receptor beta chains below come from one sample, sequenced in a study of blood T cell repertoires in COVID-19. The assay was immunoSEQ multiplex PCR, and TCRdb's table has in-frame clones only and misses some. The sample holds over 250,000 clones, about 82% seen once. Sample: peripheral blood. The receptors here all came from a man aged 50-60 years with active or convalescent COVID-19.

The chain carries TRBV28 and TRBJ2-1; 9 bases are shared with TRBD2. The CDR3 is 15 amino acids. After removal of 2 bases from V and 6 bases from J, the junction contained 5 bases not matched to a gene. Germline CDR1 reads MDHEN; CDR2 reads SYDVKM. The DNA of the CDR3 is TGTGCCAGCAGTTTAGCGGGGACTAGCTCCAATGAGCAGTTCTTC. Protein: CASSLAGTSSNEQFF.

This clone was picked up one time. CDR3 DNA: TGTGCCAGCAGCCTCGGGCCGGCCTGGAGGAGTCGGGAGACCCAGTACTTC. The encoded protein is CASSLGPAWRSRETQYF. The V and J genes are TRBV7-9 and TRBJ2-5; tentative D call: TRBD2 (5 bases). The CDR3 has 17 amino acids. The V gene lost 5 bases and the J gene lost 5 bases, with 24 bases spanning the gap. The V gene's germline CDR1 is SEHNR and CDR2 FQNEAQ (reference sequence).

J is TRBJ2-7 and V is TRBV6-5, with 11 bases that match TRBD2. Germline values: CDR1 MNHEY, CDR2 SVGAGI. The CDR3 spans 15 residues. V lost 6 bases to trimming and J lost 2 bases; unmatched junction nucleotides: 6. CDR3 DNA sequence: TGTGCCAGCAGCCAGGGGACTAGCGGACCCTACGAGCAGTACTTC. Amino acids: CASSQGTSGPYEQYF.

V usage is TRBV9 and J usage is TRBJ2-7; possible D gene TRBD1, 5 bases. The CDR3 covers 14 residues. V shed 0 bases and J shed 4 bases, with 11 bases lying between them. Germline V gene lookup returns CDR1 SGDLS and CDR2 YYNGEE. This CDR3 reads CASSVGAGKYEQYF. The CDR3 nucleotides read TGTGCCAGCAGCGTAGGGGCAGGGAAGTACGAGCAGTACTTC.

The chain joins TRBV30 to TRBJ1-5; D may be TRBD1 (6 bases). Germline V gene data show CDR1 as GTSNPN and CDR2 as SVGIG (reference sequence). The CDR3 spans 13 residues. V was clipped by 1 base and J by 5 bases, with 9 bases between them. CDR3 amino acids: CAWSAAGDQPQHF. DNA of the CDR3: TGTGCCTGGAGTGCGGCAGGGGATCAGCCCCAGCATTTT.

This chain links TRBV3-1 (or the pseudogene TRBV3-2) with TRBJ2-4; 9 nucleotides agree with TRBD1. After removal of 4 bases from V and 0 bases from J, the junction contained 13 bases not matched to a gene. The CDR3 extends over 19 amino acids. The V gene's germline CDR1 is LGHDT and CDR2 YNNKEL (reference sequence). DNA of the CDR3: TGTGCCAGCAGCCCCACCGCCGGGACAGGGTCCCTAGCCAAAAACATTCAGTACTTC. It is translated as CASSPTAGTGSLAKNIQYF.

V and J are TRBV30 and TRBJ1-2; 7 nucleotides align to TRBD1. The CDR3 is made up of 15 amino acids. The V and J ends lost 2 bases and 0 bases, in that order; junction bases with no gene match: 6. The germline CDR1 and CDR2 sequences are GTSNPN and SVGIG (reference sequence). The CDR3 sequence: CAWSRTGPANYGYTF. Here the CDR3 DNA reads TGTGCCTGGAGTAGGACAGGACCAGCTAACTATGGCTACACCTTC.

The chain recombines TRBV3-1 (or the pseudogene TRBV3-2) with TRBJ2-7; 10 bases are shared with TRBD1. CDR1 is LGHDT and CDR2 is YNNKEL in the germline V gene (reference sequence). J was trimmed by 1 base and V by 4 bases; bases with no gene match: 7. This CDR3 has 16 amino acids. CDR3 sequence (DNA): TGTGCCAGCAGCCCGCAGGGGGACAGGGGATCCTACGAGCAGTACTTC. Translating it yields CASSPQGDRGSYEQYF.

The J gene is TRBJ2-2, the V gene TRBV6-5; TRBD1 matches 9 bases. This CDR3 is 15 amino acids long. The V and J ends lost 4 bases and 4 bases, in that order; junction bases with no gene match: 4. Germline CDR1 MNHEY, CDR2 SVGAGI. This CDR3 reads CASSWGQGLTGELFF. CDR3 in DNA: TGTGCCAGCAGTTGGGGACAGGGCCTCACCGGGGAGCTGTTTTTT.

The rearrangement uses TRBV2 and TRBJ2-3; D unclear. There are 13 residues in the CDR3. Trimming removed 3 bases from V and 2 bases from J, with 6 bases in between. From germline, CDR1 is SNHLY and CDR2 FYNNEI. The CDR3 DNA is TGTGCCAGCAGTGATACGGTCACAGATACGCAGTATTTT. Translation gives CASSDTVTDTQYF.

This clone has only a few counts. The chain uses TRBV7-2 and TRBJ2-3, with 14 bases matching TRBD2. The J segment lost 3 bases and the V segment lost 3 bases, leaving 8 bases of the junction unmatched. This CDR3 contains 18 residues. CDR1 and CDR2 from the germline V gene are SGHTA and FQGNSA. The CDR3 here is CASSFSTGTSGRTDTQYF. For the CDR3, the DNA is TGTGCCAGCAGCTTCAGTACCGGGACTAGCGGGAGAACAGATACGCAGTATTTT. The full variable domain, with the rest looked up from reference TRBV7-2 and TRBJ2-3, is GAGVSQSPSNKVTEKGKDVELRCDPISGHTALYWYRQSLGQGLEFLIYFQGNSAPDKSGLPSDRFSAERTGGSVSTLTIQRTQQEDSAVYLCASSFSTGTSGRTDTQYFGPGTRLTVL.

The J gene is TRBJ2-2, the V gene TRBV2; 8 nucleotides align to TRBD1. In germline, CDR1 is SNHLY, CDR2 FYNNEI. The length of the CDR3 is 14 residues. The V segment lost 7 bases and the J segment 4 bases; nucleotides outside the gene matches: 5. The CDR3: CASTRQGTTGELFF. The DNA for the CDR3 is TGTGCCAGCACGAGACAGGGGACCACCGGGGAGCTGTTTTTT. The full variable domain, completed using reference TRBV2 and TRBJ2-2, is EPEVTQTPSHQVTQMGQEVILRCVPISNHLYFYWYRQILGQKVEFLVSFYNNEISEKSEIFDDQFSVERPDGSNFTLKIRSTKLEDSAMYFCASTRQGTTGELFFGEGSRLTVL.

The chain couples TRBV18 to TRBJ2-1; 12 bases agree with TRBD2. After removal of 3 bases from V and 6 bases from J, the junction contained 3 bases not matched to a gene. This CDR3 contains 15 residues. The V gene's germline CDR1 is KGHSH and CDR2 LQKENI. The CDR3: CASSPGTSGSNEQFF. The CDR3 region has the DNA TGTGCCAGCTCACCGGGGACTAGCGGGTCCAATGAGCAGTTCTTC.

The rearrangement links TRBV18 to TRBJ2-2; weak D call: TRBD1 (5 bases). The germline gives CDR1 KGHSH, CDR2 LQKENI. Trimming pared 2 bases from V and 1 base from J, leaving 8 bases between. This CDR3 is 15 amino acids long. DNA for the CDR3: TGTGCCAGCTCACCAAGGGGAAGGAACACCGGGGAGCTGTTTTTT. Its translation is CASSPRGRNTGELFF. The full variable domain, in which reference TRBV18 and TRBJ2-2 provide the parts outside the CDR3, is NAGVMQNPRHLVRRRGQEARLRCSPMKGHSHVYWYRQLPEEGLKFMVYLQKENIIDESGMPKERFSAEFPKEGPSILRIQQVVRGDSAAYFCASSPRGRNTGELFFGEGSRLTVL.

Here the CDR3 DNA reads TGCGCCAGCAGCCTCCTCCCGGGACAGTATGAAAAACTGTTTTTT. The encoded protein is CASSLLPGQYEKLFF. V usage is TRBV4-1 and J usage is TRBJ1-4; 7 bases align to TRBD1. Trimming took 4 bases from V and 6 from J; bases not matched to a gene: 8. The germline V gene has CDR1 MGHRA and CDR2 YSYEKL. The CDR3 is made up of 15 amino acids.

The chain employs TRBV24-1 and TRBJ2-1; 10 bases fit TRBD1. Germline trimming cut 4 bases from V and 4 bases from J; bases unmatched to any gene: 6. The CDR3 runs 16 residues. Germline assignment: CDR1 KGHDR and CDR2 SFDVKD. The DNA of the CDR3 is TGTGCCACCAGTGAACAGGGACAGGGGAGATACAATGAGCAGTTCTTC. Translating it yields CATSEQGQGRYNEQFF.

This chain uses TRBV7-9 with TRBJ2-2, with unresolved D. CDR3 length: 16 residues. Germline CDR1 SEHNR, CDR2 FQNEAQ (reference sequence). The ends were cut back, 5 bases at V and 4 bases at J, with 17 bases in the middle. The CDR3 DNA sequence: TGTGCCAGCAGCCCGCTGGGCCGTGGAAGCACCGGGGAGCTGTTTTTT. Translated: CASSPLGRGSTGELFF.

The rearrangement uses TRBV2 and TRBJ2-3; 9 positions match TRBD2. CDR1 and CDR2 (germline): SNHLY, FYNNEI. This CDR3 has 14 residues. V lost 7 bases and J lost 1; bases outside the gene matches: 3. CDR3 in DNA: TGTGCCAGCAACTTAGCGGGGGGCACAGATACGCAGTATTTT. It yields the protein CASNLAGGTDTQYF.

J is TRBJ1-5 and V is TRBV28, with D possibly matching TRBD1 (6 bases). The CDR3 runs 14 residues. In germline, CDR1 is MDHEN, CDR2 SYDVKM. Deletions cut 1 base from V and 5 bases from J, with 9 bases between. Here the CDR3 DNA reads TGTGCCAGCAGTTTATTCAGGGGCGATCAGCCCCAGCATTTT. Amino acid sequence: CASSLFRGDQPQHF.

V usage is TRBV2 and J usage is TRBJ2-5; 9 nucleotides align to TRBD2. In germline, CDR1 is SNHLY, CDR2 FYNNEI. The ends lost 8 bases at V and 5 bases at J; junction bases unmatched: 6. This CDR3 is 13 amino acids long. This CDR3 is CASLKTSGETQYF. The CDR3 coding sequence is TGTGCCAGCCTGAAGACTAGCGGCGAGACCCAGTACTTC.

CDR3 region: CASSTGLGGSYEQYF. The CDR3 DNA reads TGTGCCAGCAGCACCGGACTAGGGGGTTCCTACGAGCAGTACTTC. The chain carries TRBV7-6 and TRBJ2-7, with D tentatively TRBD2 (7 bases). The length of the CDR3 is 15 residues. V was pared by 5 bases and J by 1 base, with 15 bases between. Germline V gene sequence: CDR1 SGHVS, CDR2 FNYEAQ.

V gene TRBV2 combines with J gene TRBJ1-4; 8 bases align to TRBD1. CDR1 and CDR2 (germline): SNHLY, FYNNEI. The CDR3 consists of 12 residues. The junction had 5 bases not matched to a gene; V was cut back by 9 bases and J by 8 bases. DNA for the CDR3: TGTGCCAGTGGACAGGGTAAAGAAAAACTGTTTTTT. Protein: CASGQGKEKLFF.

V gene TRBV3-1 (or the pseudogene TRBV3-2) combines with J gene TRBJ1-5; 7 positions match TRBD1. CDR1 is LGHDT and CDR2 is YNNKEL in the germline V gene (reference sequence). After removal of 0 bases from V and 7 bases from J, the junction contained 9 bases not matched to a gene. The CDR3 is made up of 16 amino acids. This CDR3 reads CASSQEDTGVKQPQHF. The CDR3 DNA sequence: TGTGCCAGCAGCCAAGAAGATACAGGGGTGAAACAGCCCCAGCATTTT.

This clone has only one observation. The CDR3 here is CASSPGQGAGSGYTF. The CDR3, as DNA: TGTGCCAGCAGTCCGGGACAGGGGGCTGGGAGTGGCTACACCTTC. V is TRBV28 and J is TRBJ1-2; 12 nucleotides match TRBD1. The CDR3 spans 15 residues. Germline V gene data show CDR1 as MDHEN and CDR2 as SYDVKM. V shed 5 bases and J 7 bases; nucleotides not matched to a gene: 8.

The chain carries TRBV30 and TRBJ2-5, with D perhaps TRBD1 (6 bases). Germline V gives CDR1 GTSNPN, CDR2 SVGIG (reference sequence). The ends were cut back, 3 bases at V and 4 bases at J, with 9 bases in the middle. This CDR3 region has 12 residues. The CDR3: CAWRLGAETQYF. The CDR3 region has the DNA TGTGCCTGGAGACTGGGGGCAGAGACCCAGTACTTC.

This clone was seen just once. The V call is TRBV5-1, the J call TRBJ1-3, with D maybe TRBD1 (5 bases). Germline assignment: CDR1 SGHRS and CDR2 YFSETQ. The CDR3 extends over 16 amino acids. The germline V and J ends were trimmed by 1 base and 0 bases, with 11 bases remaining between them. The CDR3 protein is CASSLSRGSSGNTIYF. CDR3 in DNA: TGCGCCAGCAGCTTGTCAAGGGGAAGCTCTGGAAACACCATATATTTT.

This clone was found once. J is TRBJ1-1 and V is TRBV12-3 or TRBV12-4; no clear D. There are 13 residues in the CDR3. Trimming removed 6 bases from V and 10 bases from J, with 18 bases in between. CDR3 sequence (DNA): TGTGCCAGCAGCACCCGACTTTCTGATGTAGCTTTCTTT. Amino acids: CASSTRLSDVAFF.

The V and J genes are TRBV10-1 and TRBJ1-1; the D gene is possibly TRBD1 (6 bases). The CDR3 is 15 residues long. The V gene's germline CDR1 is WNHNN and CDR2 SYGVQD (reference sequence). V shed 3 bases and J shed 6 bases, with 17 bases lying between them. The CDR3 region is CASSEGGRGRSEAFF. The CDR3, as DNA: TGCGCCAGCAGTGAAGGCGGCAGGGGCAGATCTGAAGCTTTCTTT.

This clone was seen just once. V and J are TRBV14 and TRBJ2-7; 13 nucleotides match TRBD2. The germline gives CDR1 SGHDN, CDR2 FVKESK. Germline trimming cut 3 bases from V and 2 bases from J; bases unmatched to any gene: 7. The CDR3 loop spans 17 amino acids. The CDR3 coding sequence is TGTGCCAGCAGCCACGCACTAGCGGGAGGGACAACCTACGAGCAGTACTTC. Protein sequence: CASSHALAGGTTYEQYF.

This sequence joins TRBV14 and TRBJ2-1; 7 nucleotides match TRBD1. Germline CDR1 and CDR2: SGHDN and FVKESK. This CDR3 has 19 amino acids. V shed 0 bases, J shed 7 bases, and the junction held 18 bases outside the gene matches. CDR3 DNA sequence: TGTGCCAGCAGCCAAGATCGAAGCGGCGGCCAGGGGGTGAGAAATGAGCAGTTCTTC. It codes for CASSQDRSGGQGVRNEQFF.

This chain joins TRBV7-2 and TRBJ2-1; 11 bases fit TRBD2. The V gene end was trimmed by 1 base and the J gene end by 9 bases; junction bases not matched to a gene: 5. From germline, CDR1 is SGHTA and CDR2 FQGNSA. The CDR3 totals 15 residues. This chain's CDR3 is CASSLVAGGRSEQFF. The CDR3 DNA follows: TGTGCCAGCAGCTTAGTAGCGGGAGGGCGAAGTGAGCAGTTCTTC.